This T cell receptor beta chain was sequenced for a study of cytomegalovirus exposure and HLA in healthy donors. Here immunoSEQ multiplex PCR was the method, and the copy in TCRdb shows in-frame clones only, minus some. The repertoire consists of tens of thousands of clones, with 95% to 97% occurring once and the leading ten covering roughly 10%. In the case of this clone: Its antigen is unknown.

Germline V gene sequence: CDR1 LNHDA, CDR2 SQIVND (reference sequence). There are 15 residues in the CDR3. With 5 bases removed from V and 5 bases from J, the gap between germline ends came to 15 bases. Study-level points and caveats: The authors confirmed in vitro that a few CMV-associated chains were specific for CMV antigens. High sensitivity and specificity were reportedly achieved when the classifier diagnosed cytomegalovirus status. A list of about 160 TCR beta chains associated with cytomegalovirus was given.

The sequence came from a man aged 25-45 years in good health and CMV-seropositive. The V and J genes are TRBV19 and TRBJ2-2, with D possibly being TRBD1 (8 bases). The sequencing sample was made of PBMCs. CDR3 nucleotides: TGTGCCAGTAGTGCCCACAGGGGGGGTACCGGGGAGCTGTTTTTT. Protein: CASSAHRGGTGELFF. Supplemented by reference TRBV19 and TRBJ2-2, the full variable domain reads DGGITQSPKYLFRKEGQNVTLSCEQNLNHDAMYWYRQDPGQGLRLIYYSQIVNDFQKGDIAEGYSVSREKKESFPLTVTSAQKNPTAFYLCASSAHRGGTGELFFGEGSRLTVL.